This TCR beta chain was identified in a study of OX40 agonist ivuxolimab in advanced cancers. Turning to the study itself: While on treatment, patients had intravenous ivuxolimab at 0.01 to 10 mg/kg every 2 weeks.

In regard to this clone: Its antigen is unidentified.

The method was immunoSEQ multiplex PCR; TCRdb's version includes in-frame clones alone and lacks a portion of them. The table includes fewer than 25,000 clones, approximately 80% detected once. Findings and caveats of the study: Both blood CD4+ and CD8+ T cells showed clonal growth by week 6 at 0.1 to 3.0 mg/kg. Not determined was the antigen specificity of the expanded peripheral T cells.

Trimming took 5 bases from V and 10 from J; bases not matched to a gene: 8. The germline V gene has CDR1 SEHNR and CDR2 FQNEAQ (reference sequence). The CDR3 totals 15 residues. V and J are TRBV7-9 and TRBJ2-1; 13 bases are a match to TRBD2. The TCR originated in an adult with an advanced solid tumor such as melanoma, head and neck, liver or kidney cancer. The sample consisted of CD4+ or CD8+ T cells sorted from blood, taken in a trial of the OX40 agonist ivuxolimab. CDR3 sequence (DNA): TGTGCCAGCAGCGGCGGGACTAGCGGGGAGCAGGAGCAGTTCTTC. It is translated as CASSGGTSGEQEQFF. Full variable domain (remainder filled in from reference TRBV7-9 and TRBJ2-1): DTGVSQNPRHKITKRGQNVTFRCDPISEHNRLYWYRQTLGQGPEFLTYFQNEAQLEKSRLLSDRFSAERPKGSFSTLEIQRTEQGDSAMYLCASSGGTSGEQEQFFGPGTRLTVL.